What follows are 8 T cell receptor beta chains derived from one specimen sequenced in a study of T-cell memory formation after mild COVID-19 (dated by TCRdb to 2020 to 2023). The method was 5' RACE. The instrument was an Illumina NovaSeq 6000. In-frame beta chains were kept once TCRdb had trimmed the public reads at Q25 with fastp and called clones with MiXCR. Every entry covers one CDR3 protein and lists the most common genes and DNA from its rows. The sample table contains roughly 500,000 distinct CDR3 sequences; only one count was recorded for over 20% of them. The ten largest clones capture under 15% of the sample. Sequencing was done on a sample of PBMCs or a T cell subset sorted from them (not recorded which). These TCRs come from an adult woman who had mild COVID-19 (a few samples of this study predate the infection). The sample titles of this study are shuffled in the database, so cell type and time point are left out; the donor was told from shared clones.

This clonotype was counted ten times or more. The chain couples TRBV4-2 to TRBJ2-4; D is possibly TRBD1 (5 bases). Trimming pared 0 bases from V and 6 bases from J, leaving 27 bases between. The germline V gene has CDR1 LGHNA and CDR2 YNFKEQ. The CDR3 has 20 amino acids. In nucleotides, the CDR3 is TGTGCCAGCAGCCAAGATCAGGGAATGTGGGGTAATGTCCATAGAAACATTCAGTACTTC. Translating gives CASSQDQGMWGNVHRNIQYF.

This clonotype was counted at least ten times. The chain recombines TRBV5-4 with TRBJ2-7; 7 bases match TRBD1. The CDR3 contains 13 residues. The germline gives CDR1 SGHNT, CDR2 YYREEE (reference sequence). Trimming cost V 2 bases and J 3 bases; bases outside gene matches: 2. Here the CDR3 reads CASSFGTDYEQYF. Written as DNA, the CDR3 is TGTGCCAGCAGCTTCGGGACAGACTACGAGCAGTACTTC.

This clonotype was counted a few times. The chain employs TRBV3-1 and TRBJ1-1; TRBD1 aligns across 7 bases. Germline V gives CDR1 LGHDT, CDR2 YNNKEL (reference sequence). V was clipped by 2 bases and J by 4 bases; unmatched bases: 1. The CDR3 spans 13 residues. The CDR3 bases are TGTGCCAGCAGCCAAACAGGGGTCACTGAAGCTTTCTTT. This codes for CASSQTGVTEAFF.

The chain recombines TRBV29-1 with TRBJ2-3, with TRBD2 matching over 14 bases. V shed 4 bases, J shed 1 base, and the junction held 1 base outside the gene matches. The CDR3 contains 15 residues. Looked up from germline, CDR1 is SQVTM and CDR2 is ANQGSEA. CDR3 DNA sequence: TGCAGCGTTGCGGGACTAGCGGGGGGCACAGATACGCAGTATTTT. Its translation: CSVAGLAGGTDTQYF.

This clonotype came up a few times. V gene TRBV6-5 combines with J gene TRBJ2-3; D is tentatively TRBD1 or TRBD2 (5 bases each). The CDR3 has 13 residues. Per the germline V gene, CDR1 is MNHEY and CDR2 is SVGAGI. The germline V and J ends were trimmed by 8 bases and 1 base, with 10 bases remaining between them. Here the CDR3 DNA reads TGTGCCAGCTCACGGGACGGCACAGATACGCAGTATTTT. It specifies CASSRDGTDTQYF.

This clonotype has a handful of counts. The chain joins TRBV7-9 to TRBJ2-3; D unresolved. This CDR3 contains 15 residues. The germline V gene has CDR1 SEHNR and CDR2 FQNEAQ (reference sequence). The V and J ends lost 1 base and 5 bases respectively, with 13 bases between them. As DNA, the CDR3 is TGTGCCAGCAGCTTAGAGGCAGCTCAAAGAGATACGCAGTATTTT. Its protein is CASSLEAAQRDTQYF.

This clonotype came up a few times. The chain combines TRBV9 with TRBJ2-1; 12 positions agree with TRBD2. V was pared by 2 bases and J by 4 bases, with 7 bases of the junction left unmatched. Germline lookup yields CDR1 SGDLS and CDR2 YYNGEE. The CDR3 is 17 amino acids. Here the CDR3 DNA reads TGTGCCAGCAGCGTGGGGAGAGGGACTAGCGGGTACAATGAGCAGTTCTTC. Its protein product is CASSVGRGTSGYNEQFF.

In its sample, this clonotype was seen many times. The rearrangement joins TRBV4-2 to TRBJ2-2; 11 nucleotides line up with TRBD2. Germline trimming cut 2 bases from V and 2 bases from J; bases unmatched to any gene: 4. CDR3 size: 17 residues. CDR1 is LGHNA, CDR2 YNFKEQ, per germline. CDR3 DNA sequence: TGTGCCAGCAGCCAACCCGGGACTAGCGGCAACACCGGGGAGCTGTTTTTT. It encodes CASSQPGTSGNTGELFF.